This T cell receptor beta chain was sequenced during a study of blood T cell repertoires in COVID-19 (dated by TCRdb to the early 2020s). A note on the overall study: The collaborator samples originated in the United States, Italy and Spain and spanned the acute and convalescent phases of COVID-19. The prospective study material was composed of cDNA or gDNA derived from T cells, B-cell-depleted T cells, or PBMCs. The dataset comprised deeply sampled blood TCRbeta repertoires from subjects exposed to, actively infected with, or recovered from COVID-19. The repertoires were made available in a free public database intended to serve as a resource for research on the immune response to SARS-CoV-2. Samples came from the ongoing ImmuneRACE study (first 160 participants) plus 1,254 subjects from 6 global collaborators. Sample metadata almost always included a de-identified subject ID, COVID-19 status, age in years and sex. HLA class I and class II types, where available, came from metadata supplied by the sample provider rather than from assay-based typing. Broad study findings and their caveats: The quantity of clinical and demographic metadata differed by source and by participant and was supplied without curation.

For this clone: This clone's antigen is unknown. It has no much larger one-base neighbor in the sample; base qualities were not kept.

TCRbeta CDR3 regions were amplified from genomic DNA using the immunoSEQ Assay, a bias-controlled multiplex PCR. Regarding the original processing steps: Nucleated cell counts per sample were estimated from amplification of reference gene primers within the assay. To quantify the absolute abundance of each unique TCRbeta CDR3 rearrangement, sequence reads were collapsed and filtered. For each sample, productive Simpson clonality was calculated as the square root of Simpson's diversity index over productive rearrangements. Held by TCRdb, this immuneACCESS table contains in-frame sequences only and omits some clones. Under half of the omission traces to an unresolved V gene where checked; the cause of the rest is unknown. The D gene and trimming were derived from the DNA, and the V and J assignments and clone size from that table. The sample records over 200,000 clones, approximately 90% of which are singletons. The biggest ten clones account for about 4.8% of the sample.

Collaborating institutions collected whole blood in K2EDTA tubes following their own protocols. Collaborator samples were shipped for TCRbeta analysis as frozen whole blood, isolated PBMCs, or DNA extracted from either sample type. CDR1 and CDR2 (SGHKS, YYEKEE) derive from the germline V gene (reference sequence). The CDR3 covers 13 residues, taking in both the cysteine and the phenylalanine. The only DNA kept is the CDR3, 39 bases in frame from the first base. Trimming takes 0 bases from V and 6 bases from J, and the germline ends sit 9 bases apart. Sequencing was done on a sample of peripheral blood. The chain joins TRBV5-5 to TRBJ1-1, with the D segment identity uncertain. The TCR originated in a woman in her forties with acute or convalescent COVID-19. The sequenced DNA is TGTGCCAGCAGCTTGGCCGGGCGGGCTGAAGCTTTCTTT. This sequence encodes CASSLAGRAEAFF.